This T cell receptor beta chain stems from a study of blood T cells in healthy people across ages. At the level of the study: Per two T cells, template switching captured roughly one barcoded beta molecule.

A sample-barcoded 5' primer and a J-beta primer mix were used in a second PCR of about 6 to 12 cycles. Via MiXCR, TCRdb re-called the 5' RACE reads, giving one row per CDR3 protein. The table shows over 600,000 distinct CDR3 sequences, with around 38% occurring only once. Whole-study results and caveats: It was found that TCR beta diversity correlated strongly with the percentage of naive T cells. In the absence of known donor CMV status, changes in expanded clonotypes were possibly confounded.

About this clonotype: Its antigen is undetermined.

V lost 5 bases, J lost 3 bases, and 8 bases stayed unmatched. The CDR3 is 15 amino acids. The sequenced sample was blood. This chain uses TRBV12-3 or TRBV12-4 with TRBJ2-5, with 8 bases lining up with TRBD1. The TCR sequence derives from an elderly man in good health. The CDR3 sequence is CASSTRGQGKETQYF. The CDR3 DNA is TGTGCCAGCAGTACCCGAGGACAGGGAAAAGAGACCCAGTACTTC.